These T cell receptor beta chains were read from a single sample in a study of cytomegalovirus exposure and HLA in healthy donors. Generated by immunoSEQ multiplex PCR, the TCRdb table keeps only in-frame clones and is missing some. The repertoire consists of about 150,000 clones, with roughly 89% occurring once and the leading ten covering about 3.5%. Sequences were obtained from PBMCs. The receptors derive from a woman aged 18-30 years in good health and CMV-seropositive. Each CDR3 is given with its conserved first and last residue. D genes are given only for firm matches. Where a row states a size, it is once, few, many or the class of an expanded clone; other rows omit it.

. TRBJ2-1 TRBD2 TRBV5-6 TGTGCCAGCAGCTCTCGTCCGGGACTAGCGAGGTACAATGAGCAGTTCTTC CASSSRPGLARYNEQFF
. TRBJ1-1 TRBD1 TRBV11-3 TGTGCCAGCAGCTTTTCAGGGGGGTACACTGAAGCTTTCTTT CASSFSGGYTEAFF
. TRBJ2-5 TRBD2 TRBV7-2 TGTGCCAGCAGCTTAGAGGTGGGGGGGGAAGGAGAGACCCAGTACTTC CASSLEVGGEGETQYF
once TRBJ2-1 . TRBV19 TGTGCCAGTAGTATATGGTTGCGGGAATCTTACAATGAGCAGTTCTTC CASSIWLRESYNEQFF
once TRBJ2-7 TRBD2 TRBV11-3 TGTGCCAGCAGCAAGGGACTAGCGGACATGATTTACGAGCAGTACTTC CASSKGLADMIYEQYF
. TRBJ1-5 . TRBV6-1 TGTGCCAGCGGACCGACAGGAAATCAGCCCCAGCATTTT CASGPTGNQPQHF
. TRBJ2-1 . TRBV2 TGTGCCAGCAGTGACCGCAACGAACAGGGTCGGGTACCCTTCTTC CASSDRNEQGRVPFF
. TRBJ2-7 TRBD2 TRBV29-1 TGCAGCGTTCAACCCCGACTAGCGGGGGCGGCTTACGAGCAGTACTTC CSVQPRLAGAAYEQYF
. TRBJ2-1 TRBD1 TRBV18 TGTGCCAGCTCGCCCGGGACAGGGTGGGACAATGAGCAGTTCTTC CASSPGTGWDNEQFF
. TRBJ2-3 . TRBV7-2 TGTGCCAGCAGTCCGTCGGGGACTAGCACAGATACGCAGTATTTT CASSPSGTSTDTQYF
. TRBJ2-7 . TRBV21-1 TGTGCCAGCAGCAGTAAACCCCTTAGCGGGGAACGGTACGAGCAGTACTTC CASSSKPLSGERYEQYF
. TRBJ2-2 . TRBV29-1 TGCAGCGTTCTAGTGTTCGCGAACACCGGGGAGCTGTTTTTT CSVLVFANTGELFF
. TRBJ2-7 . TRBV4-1 TGCGCCAGCAGCCAAGCCTCCGAGCAGTACTTC CASSQASEQYF
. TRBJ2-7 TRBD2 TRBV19 TGTGCCACAATCCGTTGGCTAGCGGGACTCTACGAGCAGTACTTC CATIRWLAGLYEQYF
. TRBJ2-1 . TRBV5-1 TGCGCCAGCAGCTTGGCCGGCGGTGAGCAGTTCTTC CASSLAGGEQFF
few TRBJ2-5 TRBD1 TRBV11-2 TGTGCCAGCAGCTTGTATCGACAGGGAGAGACCCAGTACTTC CASSLYRQGETQYF
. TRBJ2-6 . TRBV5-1 TGCGCCAGCAGCCTAGACAGGTCTTGGGCTGGGGCCAACGTCCTGACTTTC CASSLDRSWAGANVLTF
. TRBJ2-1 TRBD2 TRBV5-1 TGCGCCAGCAGCGCCTTAGCGGGAGAGTACAATGAGCAGTTCTTC CASSALAGEYNEQFF
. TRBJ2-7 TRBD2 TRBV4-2 TGTGCCAGCAGCCAAGGACTAGCGGGAGGCCCGGGGGGCGAGCAGTACTTC CASSQGLAGGPGGEQYF
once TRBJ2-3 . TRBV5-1 TGCGCCAGCAGCTTGGAGGGGGAGGGGAGTATTGATACGCAGTATTTT CASSLEGEGSIDTQYF
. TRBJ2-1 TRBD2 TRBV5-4 TGTGCCAGCAGCGGGGCAGGGACTAGCGGGAGGGTCCATGAGCAGTTCTTC CASSGAGTSGRVHEQFF
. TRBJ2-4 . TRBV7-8 TGTGCCAGCAGCTACTCTGACAGGACCCAAAACATTCAGTACTTC CASSYSDRTQNIQYF
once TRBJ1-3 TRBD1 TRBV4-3 TGCGCCAGCAGCCAAGATCTTACAGGGGCAAACACCATATATTTT CASSQDLTGANTIYF
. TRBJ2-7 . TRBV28 TGTGCCAGCAGTTCCAGGACAGTGAGCTCCTACGAGCAGTACTTC CASSSRTVSSYEQYF
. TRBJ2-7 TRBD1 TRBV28 TGTGCCAGCAGTTGGGACAGGATCTACGAGCAGTACTTC CASSWDRIYEQYF
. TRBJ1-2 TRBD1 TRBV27 TGTGCCAGCAGTAGCCGGACAGGGGGCATGGGTGGCTACACCTTC CASSSRTGGMGGYTF
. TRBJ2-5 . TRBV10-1 TGCGCCAGCAGTGAATCGAGCGGCCAACAAGAGACCCAGTACTTC CASSESSGQQETQYF
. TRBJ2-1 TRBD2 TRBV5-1 TGCGCCAGCAGCTTATCAAGCGGGAGGATTGAGCAGTTCTTC CASSLSSGRIEQFF
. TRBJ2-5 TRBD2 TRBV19 TGTGCCAGTGGAGAGACTAGCGGCACAATGGAGACCCAGTACTTC CASGETSGTMETQYF